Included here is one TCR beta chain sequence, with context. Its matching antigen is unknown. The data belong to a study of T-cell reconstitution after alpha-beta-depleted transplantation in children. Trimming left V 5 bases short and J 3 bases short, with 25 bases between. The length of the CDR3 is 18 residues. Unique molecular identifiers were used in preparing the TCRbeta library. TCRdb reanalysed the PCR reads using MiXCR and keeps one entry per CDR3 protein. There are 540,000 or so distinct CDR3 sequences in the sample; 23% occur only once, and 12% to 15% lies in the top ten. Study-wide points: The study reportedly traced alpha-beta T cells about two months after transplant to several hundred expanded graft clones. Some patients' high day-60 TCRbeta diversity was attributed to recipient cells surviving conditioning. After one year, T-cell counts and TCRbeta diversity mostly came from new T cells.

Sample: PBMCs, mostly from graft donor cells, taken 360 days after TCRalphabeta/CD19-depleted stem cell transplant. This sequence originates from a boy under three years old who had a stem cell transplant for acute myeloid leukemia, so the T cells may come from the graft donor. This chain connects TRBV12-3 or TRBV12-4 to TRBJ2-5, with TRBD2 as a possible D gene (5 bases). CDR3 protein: CASSHHSGLGLVEETQYF. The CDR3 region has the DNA TGTGCCAGCAGTCATCACAGCGGATTGGGCCTAGTTGAAGAGACCCAGTACTTC.